This T cell receptor (beta chain) was identified during a study of blood T cell repertoires in COVID-19. Study-wide context: The United States, Italy and Spain were the sources of the acute and convalescent COVID-19 samples. PBMCs, B-cell-depleted T cells, or T cells provided the cDNA or gDNA that made up the material.

In the original workflow: Amplifying reference gene primers gave estimates of nucleated cell counts. The method was immunoSEQ multiplex PCR; TCRdb's version includes in-frame clones alone and lacks a portion of them. The D gene and trimming were derived from the DNA, and the V and J assignments and clone size from that table. The sample yields about 190,000 clones, roughly nine tenths seen once. This CDR3 is built from 16 residues. Germline V CDR1 and CDR2: LNHDA, SQIVND (reference sequence). Trimming shortened V by 6 bases and J by 0 bases, and 15 bases separated the two germline ends. The sequence was obtained from a man aged 30 to 45 with acute or convalescent COVID-19. The sample comprised peripheral blood. The J gene is TRBJ1-3, the V gene TRBV19, with D perhaps matching TRBD1 (5 bases). The CDR3 DNA follows: TGTGCCAGTAGAAGGTCCGACAGTAACTCTGGAAACACCATATATTTT. This translates into CASRRSDSNSGNTIYF.